This T cell receptor beta chain was recorded in a study of Graves' ophthalmopathy and Graves' hyperthyroidism. Study observations and caveats: Ophthalmopathy progression prediction by the model yielded a sensitivity of approximately 71% and a specificity of under 80%.

A remark on this clonotype: The target antigen is unknown.

Trimming pared 6 bases from V and 1 base from J, leaving 10 bases between. The CDR3 is 15 amino acids. Germline V gene lookup returns CDR1 SEHNR and CDR2 FQNEAQ (reference sequence). Lactation, pregnancy, uncontrolled infections and other autoimmune diseases were all grounds for excluding patients. As the template, RNA transcripts were used to amplify TCR beta CDR3 regions. Second-round multiplex PCR came after a first-round RT-PCR that employed HTBI primers. TCRdb itself ran the multiplex PCR reads through MiXCR, one entry per CDR3 protein. The sample contains almost 750,000 distinct CDR3 sequences, approximately 40% of which appear only once.

The chain joins TRBV7-9 to TRBJ2-6; no firm D call. This clonotype was obtained from an adult man with Graves' ophthalmopathy. The sample was peripheral blood. The CDR3 loop reads CASSYTQSGANVLTF. The CDR3 bases are TGTGCCAGCAGTTACACACAATCTGGGGCCAACGTCCTGACTTTC.